The 22 T cell receptor beta chains given below trace back to one sample, sequenced in a study of shared clonotypes between healthy human individuals. Sequencing used immunoSEQ multiplex PCR; TCRdb keeps in-frame clones, though not all of them. The sample carries roughly 2 million clones, 90% to 95% recorded once. The sequenced sample was naive CD4+ T cells sorted from blood. Subset given: CD45RA+ positively selected. These receptors all stem from a man aged 18 to 29 in good health.

V usage is TRBV27 and J usage is TRBJ2-1; no firm D call. Germline V gene sequence: CDR1 MNHEY, CDR2 SMNVEV (reference sequence). V was clipped by 5 bases and J by 4 bases, with 6 bases between them. This CDR3 has 12 amino acids. The CDR3: CASSPDYNEQFF. The CDR3 nucleotides read TGTGCCAGCAGTCCAGATTACAATGAGCAGTTCTTC.

As concerns this clone: An end of the junction does not agree with germline; a read error may underlie this. Other DNA sequences within the sample encode an identical CDR3. V gene TRBV10-3 combines with J gene TRBJ2-3; D is uncertain. This CDR3 spans 14 amino acids. CDR1 ENHRY and CDR2 SYGVKD come from the germline V gene. The CDR3 spells CAIRNSTATDTQYF. The CDR3 nucleotides are TGTGCCATCAGAAACTCAACCGCCACAGATACGCAGTACTTT.

The genes are TRBV11-2 and TRBJ1-6; 9 nucleotides align to TRBD1. This CDR3 is built from 19 residues. In germline, CDR1 is SGHAT, CDR2 FQNNGV. Unmatched junction bases numbered 17, after V lost 3 bases and J lost 8 bases. Here the CDR3 reads CASSFLTWGQGMLYSPLHF. The CDR3 region has the DNA TGTGCCAGCAGCTTTTTGACGTGGGGACAGGGAATGTTGTATTCACCCCTCCACTTT.

V usage is TRBV7-9 and J usage is TRBJ2-5; 13 positions agree with TRBD2. The J segment lost 4 bases and the V segment lost 5 bases, leaving 13 bases of the junction unmatched. Germline loops: CDR1 SEHNR, CDR2 FQNEAQ (reference sequence). The CDR3 has 18 residues. CDR3 amino acids: CASSPRTSGGRKSETQYF. For the CDR3, the DNA is TGTGCCAGCAGCCCTCGGACTAGCGGGGGCCGGAAGTCAGAGACCCAGTACTTC.

The chain uses TRBV30 and TRBJ1-1; D unresolved. The V end was cut by 0 bases, the J end by 3 bases, with 8 bases between. The CDR3 contains 13 residues. The germline gives CDR1 GTSNPN, CDR2 SVGIG (reference sequence). The CDR3 sequence: CAWSVLEYTEAFF. CDR3 sequence (DNA): TGTGCCTGGAGTGTACTTGAATACACTGAAGCTTTCTTT. The full variable domain, rest sourced from reference TRBV30 and TRBJ1-1, is SQTIHQWPATLVQPVGSPLSLECTVEGTSNPNLYWYRQAAGRGLQLLFYSVGIGQISSEVPQNLSASRPQDRQFILSSKKLLLSDSGFYLCAWSVLEYTEAFFGQGTRLTVV.

V is TRBV10-3 and J is TRBJ2-5; possible D gene TRBD2, 5 bases. The germline V gene has CDR1 ENHRY and CDR2 SYGVKD. V was trimmed by 6 bases and J by 4 bases, leaving 12 bases between them. The CDR3 loop spans 13 amino acids. CDR3 nucleotides: TGTGCCATCAGGGACTCTCCGGGAGAGACCCAGTACTTC. Amino acids: CAIRDSPGETQYF.

This sequence joins TRBV7-2 and TRBJ1-6; TRBD1 matches 10 bases. V was clipped by 5 bases and J by 9 bases; unmatched bases: 7. Per germline, CDR1 SGHTA and CDR2 FQGNSA. The CDR3 is 15 amino acids. CDR3 loop: CASSLDRGPSSPLHF. Here the CDR3 DNA reads TGTGCCAGCAGCCTCGACAGGGGGCCGTCTTCACCCCTCCACTTT.

The rearrangement joins TRBV4-2 to TRBJ2-2; the match to TRBD2 covers 9 bases. V shed 4 bases and J 6 bases; nucleotides not matched to a gene: 6. Germline V gives CDR1 LGHNA, CDR2 YNFKEQ. The CDR3 totals 15 residues. DNA for the CDR3: TGTGCCAGCAGCCCTCCCGGGACTAGCCCCGGGGAGCTGTTTTTT. Its protein product is CASSPPGTSPGELFF.

This clone was observed once. V gene TRBV18 combines with J gene TRBJ2-1; D unclear. This CDR3 region has 12 residues. Germline loops: CDR1 KGHSH, CDR2 LQKENI. Trimming took off 0 bases at V and 9 bases at J, with 6 bases between the two ends. The CDR3 DNA is TGTGCCAGCTCACCACCGGCCGGTGAGCAGTTCTTC. Protein product: CASSPPAGEQFF. The full variable domain, rest sourced from reference TRBV18 and TRBJ2-1, is NAGVMQNPRHLVRRRGQEARLRCSPMKGHSHVYWYRQLPEEGLKFMVYLQKENIIDESGMPKERFSAEFPKEGPSILRIQQVVRGDSAAYFCASSPPAGEQFFGPGTRLTVL.

Of note for this clone: The same CDR3 can be traced to other DNA sequences in this sample. V and J are TRBV15 and TRBJ1-2; perhaps TRBD1 as D (6 bases). CDR1 and CDR2 (germline): LNHNV, YYDKDF (reference sequence). The V end was cut by 5 bases, the J end by 2 bases, with 9 bases between. CDR3 length: 13 residues. The DNA for the CDR3 is TGTGCCACCAGCCCAGACAGGAACTATGGCTACACCTTC. It codes for CATSPDRNYGYTF.

Only one count was recorded for this clone. The same CDR3 is also encoded by other DNA sequences in this sample. CDR3 in DNA: TGTGCCAGCAGTTTCCAGAGCTCCTATAATTCACCCCTCCACTTT. Encoded protein: CASSFQSSYNSPLHF. The J gene is TRBJ1-6, the V gene TRBV28; D call uncertain. This CDR3 has 15 amino acids. Germline assignment: CDR1 MDHEN and CDR2 SYDVKM. V lost 3 bases to trimming and J lost 0 bases, with 6 bases between them.

A word on this clone: This sample also contains other DNA sequences that code for the same CDR3. The gene calls are TRBV6-1 and TRBJ2-7; possibly TRBD1 or TRBD2 for D (5 bases each). V lost 2 bases and J lost 2, with 10 bases in between. CDR1 MNHNS and CDR2 SASEGT come from the germline V gene. The CDR3 length is 14 residues. This CDR3 reads CASSELGGPYEQYF. Written as DNA, the CDR3 is TGTGCCAGCAGTGAACTTGGGGGACCCTACGAGCAGTACTTC.

Note on this clone: Compared with germline, one end of the junction differs, possibly owing to a read error. The V gene is TRBV7-7, the J gene TRBJ2-5, with TRBD2 matching 7 bases. This CDR3 has 14 amino acids. Germline CDR1 and CDR2: SSHAT and FNYEAQ (reference sequence). The CDR3 DNA reads TGTGCTAGCAGCTTAGCGCGCGGGGGAGAGACCCAGTACTTC. Translating gives CASSLARGGETQYF.

V gene TRBV7-3 combines with J gene TRBJ2-2, with D perhaps being TRBD1 or TRBD2 (5 bases each). Germline V gene data show CDR1 as SGHTA and CDR2 as FQGTGA. The CDR3 is 14 residues long. Deletions cut 8 bases from V and 7 bases from J, with 17 bases between. CDR3 nucleotide sequence: TGTGCCAGCCCAAGAGGGGATGACGGCGGGGAGCTGTTTTTT. Translating gives CASPRGDDGGELFF.

The genes are TRBV30 and TRBJ2-7; 7 nucleotides line up with TRBD1. This CDR3 spans 13 amino acids. Germline V lookup: CDR1 GTSNPN, CDR2 SVGIG (reference sequence). The trim removed 5 bases at V and 4 bases at J, leaving 8 bases unmatched. DNA of the CDR3: TGTGCCTGGGGGACGGGACAGCCGTACGAGCAGTACTTC. Translating it yields CAWGTGQPYEQYF.

The gene calls are TRBV4-1 and TRBJ2-7, with 8 bases lining up with TRBD2. The V segment lost 0 bases and the J segment 3 bases; nucleotides outside the gene matches: 7. The germline V gene encodes CDR1 MGHRA and CDR2 YSYEKL. The CDR3 consists of 16 residues. CDR3 DNA: TGCGCCAGCAGCCAAGAGAAGCGGGGGCGCTTCTACGAGCAGTACTTC. Translating it yields CASSQEKRGRFYEQYF.

Turning to this clone: This sample also contains other DNA sequences that code for the same CDR3. The chain combines TRBV28 with TRBJ2-1, with D possibly being TRBD2 (6 bases). In germline, CDR1 is MDHEN, CDR2 SYDVKM. Trimming left V 3 bases short and J 0 bases short, with 6 bases between. This CDR3 has 14 residues. For the CDR3, the DNA is TGTGCCAGCAGTTTGGGGGGCTCCTACAATGAGCAGTTCTTC. Amino acids: CASSLGGSYNEQFF.

The chain couples TRBV19 to TRBJ2-5, with 7 bases lining up with TRBD2. CDR1 is LNHDA, CDR2 SQIVND, per germline (reference sequence). Germline trimming cut 4 bases from V and 3 bases from J; bases unmatched to any gene: 8. The CDR3 totals 15 residues. The CDR3 DNA follows: TGTGCCAGTAGTAGCGCGGGAGCAATTAAAGAGACCCAGTACTTC. Its translation is CASSSAGAIKETQYF. Drawing the rest from reference TRBV19 and TRBJ2-5, the complete variable domain is DGGITQSPKYLFRKEGQNVTLSCEQNLNHDAMYWYRQDPGQGLRLIYYSQIVNDFQKGDIAEGYSVSREKKESFPLTVTSAQKNPTAFYLCASSSAGAIKETQYFGPGTRLLVL.

The chain combines TRBV10-3 with TRBJ2-2; 9 positions agree with TRBD2. V shed 8 bases, J shed 5 bases, and the junction held 3 bases outside the gene matches. This CDR3 has 13 residues. In germline, CDR1 is ENHRY, CDR2 SYGVKD. The DNA for the CDR3 is TGTGCCATCGCGGGAGGGCCGACCGGGGAGCTGTTTTTT. Translation gives CAIAGGPTGELFF.

The rearrangement joins TRBV28 to TRBJ1-6, with no clear D. V lost 3 bases and J 5 bases, leaving 8 bases between the germline ends. The CDR3 consists of 14 residues. Germline V gives CDR1 MDHEN, CDR2 SYDVKM. This chain's CDR3 is CASSLYRNNSPLHF. The DNA for the CDR3 is TGTGCCAGCAGTTTGTACAGAAATAATTCACCCCTCCACTTT. Drawing the rest from reference TRBV28 and TRBJ1-6, the complete variable domain is DVKVTQSSRYLVKRTGEKVFLECVQDMDHENMFWYRQDPGLGLRLIYFSYDVKMKEKGDIPEGYSVSREKKERFSLILESASTNQTSMYLCASSLYRNNSPLHFGNGTRLTVT.

The rearrangement links TRBV7-2 to TRBJ2-7; 7 bases are shared with TRBD1. The CDR3 consists of 12 residues. CDR1 and CDR2 (germline): SGHTA, FQGNSA. Trimming cost V 6 bases and J 3 bases; bases outside gene matches: 2. The CDR3 spells CASSGTVYEQYF. The CDR3 nucleotides read TGTGCCAGCAGTGGGACAGTCTACGAGCAGTACTTC.

The DNA for the CDR3 is TGTGCCAGCAGAGACCCAGGGGGGAGGAGCGGCTACACCTTC. It specifies CASRDPGGRSGYTF. The chain employs TRBV25-1 and TRBJ1-2; 7 bases line up with TRBD1. This CDR3 has 14 amino acids. After removal of 6 bases from V and 8 bases from J, the junction contained 12 bases not matched to a gene. In germline, CDR1 is MGHDK, CDR2 SYGVNS.